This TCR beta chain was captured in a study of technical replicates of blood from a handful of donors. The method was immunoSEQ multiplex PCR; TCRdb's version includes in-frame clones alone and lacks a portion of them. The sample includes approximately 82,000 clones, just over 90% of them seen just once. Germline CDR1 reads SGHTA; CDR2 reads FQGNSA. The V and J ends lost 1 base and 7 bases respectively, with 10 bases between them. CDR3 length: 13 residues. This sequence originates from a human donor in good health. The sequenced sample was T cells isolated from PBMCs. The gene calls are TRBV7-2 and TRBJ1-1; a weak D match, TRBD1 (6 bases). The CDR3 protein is CASSLGRGSEAFF. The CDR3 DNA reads TGTGCCAGCAGCTTAGGAAGGGGGAGTGAAGCTTTCTTT.